This T cell receptor (beta chain) was recovered during a study of Ad26.COV2.S vaccination and SARS-CoV-2 variants. As to treatment: 15 to 20 received Ad26.COV2.S at low or high dose, single or two shots; several received placebo; per-sample allocation not given. Specimens were obtained on day 63 following the first vaccine or placebo injection. V lost 0 bases and J lost 8, with 11 bases in between. The CDR3 spans 15 residues. Germline lookup yields CDR1 LNHDA and CDR2 SQIVND (reference sequence). Profiling relied on immunoSEQ multiplex PCR, and the TCRdb table lists in-frame clones only, not all of them. The sample contains approximately 420,000 clones, 85% to 90% of which appear only once.

V is TRBV19 and J is TRBJ1-6; D not resolved. Sequencing was performed on peripheral blood, taken in a trial of Ad26.COV2.S vaccine versus placebo. This TCR came from a person between 18 and 59 years old who received the Ad26.COV2.S COVID-19 vaccine or a placebo. The CDR3 spells CASSIDWRIDSPLHF. CDR3 DNA: TGTGCCAGTAGTATAGACTGGCGTATCGATTCACCCCTCCACTTT.